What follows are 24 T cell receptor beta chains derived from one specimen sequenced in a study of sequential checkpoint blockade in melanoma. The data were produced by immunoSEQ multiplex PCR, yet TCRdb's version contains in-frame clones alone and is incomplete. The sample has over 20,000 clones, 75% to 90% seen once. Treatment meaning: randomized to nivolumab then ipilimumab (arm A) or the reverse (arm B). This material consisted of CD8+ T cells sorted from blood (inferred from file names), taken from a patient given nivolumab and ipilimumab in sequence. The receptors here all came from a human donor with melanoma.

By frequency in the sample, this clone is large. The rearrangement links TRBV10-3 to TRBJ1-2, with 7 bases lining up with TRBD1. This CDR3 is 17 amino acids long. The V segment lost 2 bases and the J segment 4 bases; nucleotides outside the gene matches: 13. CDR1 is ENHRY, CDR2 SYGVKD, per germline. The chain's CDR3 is CAISEPGQAQTGYGYTF. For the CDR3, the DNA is TGTGCCATCAGTGAGCCTGGACAGGCCCAAACCGGCTATGGCTACACCTTC.

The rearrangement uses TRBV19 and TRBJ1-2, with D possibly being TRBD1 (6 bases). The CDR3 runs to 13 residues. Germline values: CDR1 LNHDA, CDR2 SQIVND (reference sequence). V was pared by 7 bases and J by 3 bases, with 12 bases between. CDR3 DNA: TGTGCCAGTAACCCTCAGGGGTACTATGGCTACACCTTC. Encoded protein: CASNPQGYYGYTF.

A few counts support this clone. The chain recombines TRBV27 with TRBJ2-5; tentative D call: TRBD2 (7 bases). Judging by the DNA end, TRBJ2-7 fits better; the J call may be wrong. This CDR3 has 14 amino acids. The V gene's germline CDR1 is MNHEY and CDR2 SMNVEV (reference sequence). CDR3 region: CASSQIRGGGEQYF. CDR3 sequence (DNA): TGTGCCAGCAGCCAGATCCGAGGGGGGGGCGAGCAGTACTTC.

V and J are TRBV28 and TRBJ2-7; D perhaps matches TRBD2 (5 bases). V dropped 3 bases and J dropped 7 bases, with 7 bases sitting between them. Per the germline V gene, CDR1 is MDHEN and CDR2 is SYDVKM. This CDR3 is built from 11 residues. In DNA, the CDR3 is TGTGCCAGCAGTTTCCGGGGAGAGCAGTACTTC. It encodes CASSFRGEQYF.

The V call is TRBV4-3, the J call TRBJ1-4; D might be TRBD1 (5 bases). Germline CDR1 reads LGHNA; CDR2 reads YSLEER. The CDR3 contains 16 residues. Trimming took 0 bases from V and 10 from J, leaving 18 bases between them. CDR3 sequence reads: CASSQEEAGRFGKLFF. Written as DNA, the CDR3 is TGCGCCAGCAGCCAAGAGGAGGCAGGGAGGTTCGGAAAACTGTTTTTT.

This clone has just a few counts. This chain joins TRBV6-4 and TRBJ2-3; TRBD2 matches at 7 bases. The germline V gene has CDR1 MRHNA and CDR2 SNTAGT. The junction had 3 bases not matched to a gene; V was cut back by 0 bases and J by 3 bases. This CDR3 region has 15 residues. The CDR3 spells CASSDSVGGTDTQYF. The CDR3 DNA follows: TGTGCCAGCAGTGACTCGGTGGGAGGGACAGATACGCAGTATTTT.

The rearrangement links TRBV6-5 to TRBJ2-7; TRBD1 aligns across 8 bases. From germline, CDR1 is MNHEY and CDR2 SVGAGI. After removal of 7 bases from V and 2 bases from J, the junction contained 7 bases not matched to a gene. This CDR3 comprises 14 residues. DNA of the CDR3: TGTGCCAGCAAAGAAACAGGGGGGACCTACGAGCAGTACTTC. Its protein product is CASKETGGTYEQYF.

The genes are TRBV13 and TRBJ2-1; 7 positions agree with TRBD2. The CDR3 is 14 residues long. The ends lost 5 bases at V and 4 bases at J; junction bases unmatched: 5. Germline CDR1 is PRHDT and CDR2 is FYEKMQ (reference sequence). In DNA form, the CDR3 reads TGTGCCAGCAGCCCGGGACTACGATACAATGAGCAGTTCTTC. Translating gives CASSPGLRYNEQFF.

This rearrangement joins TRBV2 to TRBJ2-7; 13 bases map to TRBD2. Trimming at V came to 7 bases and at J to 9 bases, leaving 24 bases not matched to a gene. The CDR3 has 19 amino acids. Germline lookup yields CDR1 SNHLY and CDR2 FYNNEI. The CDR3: CASNGLSGLAGVPPRWQYF. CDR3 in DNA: TGTGCCAGCAATGGTCTGTCCGGACTAGCGGGAGTGCCCCCCCGGTGGCAGTACTTC. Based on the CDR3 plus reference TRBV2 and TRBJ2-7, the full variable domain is EPEVTQTPSHQVTQMGQEVILRCVPISNHLYFYWYRQILGQKVEFLVSFYNNEISEKSEIFDDQFSVERPDGSNFTLKIRSTKLEDSAMYFCASNGLSGLAGVPPRWQYFGPGTRLTVT.

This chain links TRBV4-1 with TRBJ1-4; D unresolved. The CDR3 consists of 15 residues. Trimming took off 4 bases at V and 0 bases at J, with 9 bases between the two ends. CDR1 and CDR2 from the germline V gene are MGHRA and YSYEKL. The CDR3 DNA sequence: TGCGCCAGCAGCCTCCTAGTTACAACTAATGAAAAACTGTTTTTT. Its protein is CASSLLVTTNEKLFF.

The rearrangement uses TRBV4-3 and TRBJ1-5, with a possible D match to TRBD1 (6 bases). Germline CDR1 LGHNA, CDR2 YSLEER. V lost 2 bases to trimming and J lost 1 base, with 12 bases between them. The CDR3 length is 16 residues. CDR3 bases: TGCGCCAGCAGCCAAATTTGGGGGCCGAGCAATCAGCCCCAGCATTTT. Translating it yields CASSQIWGPSNQPQHF.

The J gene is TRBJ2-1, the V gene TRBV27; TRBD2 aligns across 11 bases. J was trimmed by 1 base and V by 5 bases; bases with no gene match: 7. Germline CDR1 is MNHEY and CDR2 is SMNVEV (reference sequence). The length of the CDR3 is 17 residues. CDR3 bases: TGTGCCAGCAGTCCATGGACTAGCGGGTATTCCTACAATGAGCAGTTCTTC. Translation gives CASSPWTSGYSYNEQFF.

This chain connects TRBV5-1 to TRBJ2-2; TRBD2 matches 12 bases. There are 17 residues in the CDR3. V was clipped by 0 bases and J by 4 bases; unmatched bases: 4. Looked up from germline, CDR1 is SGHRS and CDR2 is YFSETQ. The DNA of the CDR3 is TGCGCCAGCAGCTTGGGACTAGCGGGGGTTCCCACCGGGGAGCTGTTTTTT. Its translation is CASSLGLAGVPTGELFF.

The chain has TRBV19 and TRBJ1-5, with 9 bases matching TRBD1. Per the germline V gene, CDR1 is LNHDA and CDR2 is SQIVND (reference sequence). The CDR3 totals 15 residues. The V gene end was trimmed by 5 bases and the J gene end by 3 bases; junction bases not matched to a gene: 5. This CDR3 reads CASSRGQGLNQPQHF. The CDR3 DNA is TGTGCCAGTAGTCGAGGACAGGGGCTCAATCAGCCCCAGCATTTT. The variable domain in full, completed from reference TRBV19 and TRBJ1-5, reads DGGITQSPKYLFRKEGQNVTLSCEQNLNHDAMYWYRQDPGQGLRLIYYSQIVNDFQKGDIAEGYSVSREKKESFPLTVTSAQKNPTAFYLCASSRGQGLNQPQHFGDGTRLSIL.

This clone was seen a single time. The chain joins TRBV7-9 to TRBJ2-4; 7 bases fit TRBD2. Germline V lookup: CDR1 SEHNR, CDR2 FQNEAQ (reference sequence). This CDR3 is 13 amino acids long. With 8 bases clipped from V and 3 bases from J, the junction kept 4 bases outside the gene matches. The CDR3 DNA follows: TGTGCCAGCCAGCGGGGAGACAAAAACATTCAGTACTTC. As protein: CASQRGDKNIQYF.

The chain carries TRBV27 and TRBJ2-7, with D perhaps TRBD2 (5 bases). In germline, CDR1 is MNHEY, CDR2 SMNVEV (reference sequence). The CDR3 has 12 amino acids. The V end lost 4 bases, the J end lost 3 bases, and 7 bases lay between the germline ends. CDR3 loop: CASSSRGYEQYF. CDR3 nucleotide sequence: TGTGCCAGCAGTTCCCGGGGCTACGAGCAGTACTTC.

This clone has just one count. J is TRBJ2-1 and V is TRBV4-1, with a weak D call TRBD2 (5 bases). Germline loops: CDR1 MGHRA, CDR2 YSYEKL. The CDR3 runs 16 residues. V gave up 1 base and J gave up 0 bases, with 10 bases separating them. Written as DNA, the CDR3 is TGCGCCAGCAGCCAAGTCGGGGTGAACTCCTACAATGAGCAGTTCTTC. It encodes CASSQVGVNSYNEQFF.

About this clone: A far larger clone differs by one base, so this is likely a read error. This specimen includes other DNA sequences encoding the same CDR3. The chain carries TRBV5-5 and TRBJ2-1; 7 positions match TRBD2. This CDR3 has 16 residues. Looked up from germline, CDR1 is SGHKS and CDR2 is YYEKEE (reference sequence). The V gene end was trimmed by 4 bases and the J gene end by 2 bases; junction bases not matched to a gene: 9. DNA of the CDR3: TGTGCCAGCAGCCAAGCTACGGGGGGAACCTACAATGAGCAGTTCTTC. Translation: CASSQATGGTYNEQFF.

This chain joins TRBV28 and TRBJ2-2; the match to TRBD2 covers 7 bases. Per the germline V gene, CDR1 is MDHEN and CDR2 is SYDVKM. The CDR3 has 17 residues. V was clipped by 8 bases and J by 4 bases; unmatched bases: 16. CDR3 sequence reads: CASFPLEKGLLTGELFF. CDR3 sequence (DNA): TGTGCCAGCTTCCCCCTAGAGAAGGGACTACTCACCGGGGAGCTGTTTTTT. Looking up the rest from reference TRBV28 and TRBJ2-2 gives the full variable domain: DVKVTQSSRYLVKRTGEKVFLECVQDMDHENMFWYRQDPGLGLRLIYFSYDVKMKEKGDIPEGYSVSREKKERFSLILESASTNQTSMYLCASFPLEKGLLTGELFFGEGSRLTVL.

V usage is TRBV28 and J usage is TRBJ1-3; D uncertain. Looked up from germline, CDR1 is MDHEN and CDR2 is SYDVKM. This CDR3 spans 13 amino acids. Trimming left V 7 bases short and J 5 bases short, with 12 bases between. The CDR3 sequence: CASILSRRNTIYF. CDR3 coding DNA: TGTGCCAGCATACTATCGAGGAGAAACACCATATATTTT.

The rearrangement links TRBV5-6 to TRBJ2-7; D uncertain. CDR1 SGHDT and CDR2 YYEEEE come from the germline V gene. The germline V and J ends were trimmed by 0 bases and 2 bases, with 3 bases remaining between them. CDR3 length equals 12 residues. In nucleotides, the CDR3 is TGTGCCAGCAGCTTGGGTACCTACGAGCAGTACTTC. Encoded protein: CASSLGTYEQYF.

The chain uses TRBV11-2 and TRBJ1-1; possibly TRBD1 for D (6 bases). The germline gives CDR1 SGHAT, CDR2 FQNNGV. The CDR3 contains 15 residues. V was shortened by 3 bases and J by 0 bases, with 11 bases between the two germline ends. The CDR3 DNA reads TGTGCCAGCAGCTTGGTCACAGGGCTGAACACTGAAGCTTTCTTT. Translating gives CASSLVTGLNTEAFF.

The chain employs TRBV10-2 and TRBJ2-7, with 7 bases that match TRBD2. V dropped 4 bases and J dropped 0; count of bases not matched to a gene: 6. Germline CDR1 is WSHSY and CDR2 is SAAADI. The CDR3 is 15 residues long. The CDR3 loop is CASSVASGYSYEQYF. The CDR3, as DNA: TGCGCCAGCAGTGTAGCTAGCGGTTACTCCTACGAGCAGTACTTC.

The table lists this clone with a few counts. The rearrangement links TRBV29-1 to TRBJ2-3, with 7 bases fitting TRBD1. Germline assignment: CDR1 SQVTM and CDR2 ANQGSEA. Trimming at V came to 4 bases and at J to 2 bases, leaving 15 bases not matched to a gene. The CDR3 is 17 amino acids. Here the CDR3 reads CSVGGIRGQGITDTQYF. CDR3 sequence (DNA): TGCAGCGTTGGGGGGATAAGGGGGCAGGGGATCACAGATACGCAGTATTTT.